These 24 T cell receptor beta chains originate from one sample sequenced in a study of CD8 T cells in Susac syndrome. Random hexamers were used to reverse transcribe roughly 0.5 to 1 ug of RNA. Via MiXCR, TCRdb re-called the immunoSEQ multiplex PCR reads, giving one row per CDR3 protein. The sample lists more than 150,000 distinct CDR3 sequences, nearly 97% occurring once. Sequences were obtained from CD8+ T cells from PBMCs. The origin of the receptors is a human donor with multiple sclerosis.

This clonotype was found once. The chain links TRBV20-1 to TRBJ2-1; 12 bases are a match to TRBD2. The junction had 7 bases not matched to a gene; V was cut back by 3 bases and J by 10 bases. This CDR3 spans 14 amino acids. Per the germline V gene, CDR1 is DFQATT and CDR2 is SNEGSKA (reference sequence). DNA of the CDR3: TGCAGTGCTAGTGGGACTAGCGGGCAGGGAGAGCAGTTCTTC. Protein: CSASGTSGQGEQFF.

The chain joins TRBV20-1 to TRBJ1-5; D gene unclear. CDR3 length equals 13 residues. Germline values: CDR1 DFQATT, CDR2 SNEGSKA (reference sequence). V was pared by 1 base and J by 7 bases, with 11 bases between. The CDR3 DNA sequence: TGCAGTGCTAGAGTTGGGGTTGGCCAGCCCCAGCATTTT. Translating gives CSARVGVGQPQHF.

The chain recombines TRBV19 with TRBJ2-1; D may be TRBD2 (7 bases). CDR1 is LNHDA, CDR2 SQIVND, per germline (reference sequence). V was shortened by 9 bases and J by 0 bases, with 15 bases between the two germline ends. There are 15 residues in the CDR3. The CDR3 protein is CASEKGGSSYNEQFF. In DNA form, the CDR3 reads TGTGCCAGCGAAAAGGGGGGGAGCTCCTACAATGAGCAGTTCTTC.

V usage is TRBV12-3 or TRBV12-4 and J usage is TRBJ2-2, with D unresolved. The CDR3 runs to 16 residues. Trimming stripped 3 bases from V and 1 base from J, with 12 bases between. The CDR3 DNA reads TGTGCCAGCAGTTTTTCGGAACCCCTGAACACCGGGGAGCTGTTTTTT. It is translated as CASSFSEPLNTGELFF.

The gene calls are TRBV13 and TRBJ2-7, with D tentatively TRBD2 (5 bases). The CDR3 has 12 residues. Germline CDR1 and CDR2: PRHDT and FYEKMQ (reference sequence). Trimming pared 1 base from V and 6 bases from J, leaving 7 bases between. CDR3 coding DNA: TGTGCCAGCAGCTTAGCGGGGAGCGAGCAGTACGTC. Translated: CASSLAGSEQYV.

The chain carries TRBV9 and TRBJ1-3; D is unresolved. The germline gives CDR1 SGDLS, CDR2 YYNGEE. The CDR3 contains 12 residues. The ends were cut back, 3 bases at V and 6 bases at J, with 7 bases in the middle. The CDR3 nucleotides are TGTGCCAGCAGCGGGTACGAAAACACCATATATTTT. This sequence encodes CASSGYENTIYF. Complete variable domain (other parts from reference TRBV9 and TRBJ1-3): DSGVTQTPKHLITATGQRVTLRCSPRSGDLSVYWYQQSLDQGLQFLIQYYNGEERAKGNILERFSAQQFPDLHSELNLSSLELGDSALYFCASSGYENTIYFGEGSWLTVV.

The chain links TRBV7-3 to TRBJ2-3; 7 bases are shared with TRBD1. Germline loops: CDR1 SGHTA, CDR2 FQGTGA. The CDR3 totals 14 residues. V shed 5 bases and J 4 bases; nucleotides not matched to a gene: 6. CDR3 sequence reads: CASSLGGFSDTQYF. CDR3 bases: TGTGCCAGCAGCCTAGGGGGCTTCTCAGATACGCAGTATTTT. The complete variable domain, with remaining parts taken from reference TRBV7-3 and TRBJ2-3, reads GAGVSQTPSNKVTEKGKYVELRCDPISGHTALYWYRQSLGQGPEFLIYFQGTGAADDSGLPNDRFFAVRPEGSVSTLKIQRTERGDSAVYLCASSLGGFSDTQYFGPGTRLTVL.

The chain joins TRBV27 to TRBJ1-6; D gene uncertain. V was cut by 0 bases and J by 7 bases, with 4 bases left in between. The CDR3 extends over 13 amino acids. The germline V gene has CDR1 MNHEY and CDR2 SMNVEV (reference sequence). The CDR3, as DNA: TGTGCCAGCAGTTTATCGCGGAATTCACCCCTCCACTTT. It codes for CASSLSRNSPLHF.

This clonotype was seen once. V usage is TRBV6-1 and J usage is TRBJ1-5; D uncertain. Between the trimmed V and J ends, which lost 10 bases and 5 bases, there was a span of 15 bases. CDR3 size: 13 residues. Germline V gene data show CDR1 as MNHNS and CDR2 as SASEGT. The CDR3 bases are TGTGCCACCCTTAGGCGGGGAGATCAGCCCCAGCATTTT. This gives the protein CATLRRGDQPQHF.

The V call is TRBV30, the J call TRBJ1-1, with a possible D match to TRBD1 (5 bases). Trimming left V 5 bases short and J 1 base short, with 14 bases between. CDR1 and CDR2 (germline): GTSNPN, SVGIG (reference sequence). The CDR3 has 14 residues. The CDR3 spells CAWGLGQGNTEAFF. The DNA of the CDR3 is TGTGCCTGGGGACTCGGGCAGGGGAACACTGAAGCTTTCTTT.

V and J are TRBV13 and TRBJ2-3; 8 bases are shared with TRBD2. The trim removed 4 bases at V and 5 bases at J, leaving 5 bases unmatched. The CDR3 has 14 residues. Germline V gives CDR1 PRHDT, CDR2 FYEKMQ (reference sequence). CDR3 amino acids: CASSSGLVGDTQYF. In nucleotides, the CDR3 is TGTGCCAGCAGCTCGGGACTAGTTGGAGATACGCAGTATTTT.

V gene TRBV12-3 or TRBV12-4 combines with J gene TRBJ2-7, with 10 positions matching TRBD1. V lost 4 bases and J lost 5; bases outside the gene matches: 2. The CDR3 has 13 residues. CDR3 sequence: CASSSGQGNEQYF. The DNA for the CDR3 is TGTGCCAGCAGTTCGGGACAGGGGAACGAGCAGTACTTC.

This chain joins TRBV12-3 or TRBV12-4 and TRBJ2-5, with D perhaps TRBD1 or TRBD2 (5 bases each). Between the trimmed V and J ends, which lost 7 bases and 4 bases, there was a span of 22 bases. CDR3 length equals 16 residues. This chain's CDR3 is CASTPTGAPLGETQYF. The CDR3 region has the DNA TGTGCCAGCACCCCCACCGGGGCCCCACTCGGAGAGACCCAGTACTTC.

CDR3: CASSSRDRQETQYF. In DNA, the CDR3 is TGCGCCAGCAGCTCCCGGGACAGGCAAGAGACCCAGTACTTC. The chain couples TRBV5-1 to TRBJ2-5; TRBD1 aligns across 8 bases. Trimming removed 3 bases from V and 2 bases from J; junction bases left unmatched: 3. The CDR3 loop spans 14 amino acids. The V gene's germline CDR1 is SGHRS and CDR2 YFSETQ.

This rearrangement joins TRBV5-1 to TRBJ1-6, with TRBD1 matching 9 bases. V lost 4 bases to trimming and J lost 13 bases; unmatched junction nucleotides: 9. Germline V gives CDR1 SGHRS, CDR2 YFSETQ. The CDR3 has 14 residues. For the CDR3, the DNA is TGCGCCAGCAGCCCCGGGACAGGGATCTCCCCCCTCCACTTT. The encoded protein is CASSPGTGISPLHF.

The rearrangement joins TRBV2 to TRBJ2-4, with 8 bases fitting TRBD2. There are 16 residues in the CDR3. Trimming cost V 7 bases and J 2 bases; bases outside gene matches: 10. The germline V gene encodes CDR1 SNHLY and CDR2 FYNNEI. CDR3 residues: CASIARGLETKNIQYF. CDR3 DNA: TGTGCCAGCATAGCAAGGGGACTAGAGACCAAAAACATTCAGTACTTC. Based on the CDR3 plus reference TRBV2 and TRBJ2-4, the full variable domain is EPEVTQTPSHQVTQMGQEVILRCVPISNHLYFYWYRQILGQKVEFLVSFYNNEISEKSEIFDDQFSVERPDGSNFTLKIRSTKLEDSAMYFCASIARGLETKNIQYFGAGTRLSVL.

The CDR3 loop reads CATAPPRISGANVLTF. The DNA for the CDR3 is TGTGCCACCGCGCCTCCGCGAATCTCTGGGGCCAACGTCCTGACTTTC. J is TRBJ2-6 and V is TRBV15; no clear D. V lost 8 bases, J lost 0 bases, and 14 bases lay in between. CDR3 length: 16 amino acids. CDR1 is LNHNV and CDR2 is YYDKDF in the germline V gene (reference sequence).

The chain is built from TRBV20-1 and TRBJ2-2; 8 bases map to TRBD1. This CDR3 is built from 16 residues. After removal of 5 bases from V and 0 bases from J, the junction contained 8 bases not matched to a gene. Germline V gene sequence: CDR1 DFQATT, CDR2 SNEGSKA (reference sequence). The CDR3 reads CSALDRGLSNTGELFF. In nucleotides, the CDR3 is TGCAGTGCTTTAGACAGGGGCCTTTCGAACACCGGGGAGCTGTTTTTT.

Only one count was recorded for this clonotype. The genes are TRBV29-1 and TRBJ2-7; a weak D match, TRBD1 (5 bases). CDR3 length equals 13 residues. Trimming took 5 bases from V and 0 from J, leaving 11 bases between them. The germline gives CDR1 SQVTM, CDR2 ANQGSEA. The CDR3 DNA is TGCAGCGTTACCCCCGACAGCTCCTACGAGCAGTACTTC. Translating gives CSVTPDSSYEQYF.

The chain has TRBV7-8 and TRBJ2-3; D not certain. This CDR3 comprises 13 residues. The germline V gene has CDR1 SGHVS and CDR2 FQNEAQ. V was cut by 4 bases and J by 2 bases, with 7 bases left in between. CDR3 nucleotides: TGTGCCAGCAGCTGGGGTTACACAGATACGCAGTATTTT. Translated, it gives CASSWGYTDTQYF. The whole variable domain, remainder taken from reference TRBV7-8 and TRBJ2-3, is GAGVSQSPRYKVAKRGQDVALRCDPISGHVSLFWYQQALGQGPEFLTYFQNEAQLDKSGLPSDRFFAERPEGSVSTLKIQRTQQEDSAVYLCASSWGYTDTQYFGPGTRLTVL.

The chain uses TRBV7-9 and TRBJ2-1; 10 bases are shared with TRBD2. CDR3 length equals 16 residues. J lost 7 bases, V lost 5 bases, and 11 bases had no gene match. Germline CDR1 is SEHNR and CDR2 is FQNEAQ (reference sequence). CDR3 sequence (DNA): TGTGCCAGCAGCCCCCTTAGCGGGGGGTCTTGGAATGAGCAGTTCTTC. This sequence encodes CASSPLSGGSWNEQFF. The variable domain in full, with the rest retrieved from reference TRBV7-9 and TRBJ2-1, is DTGVSQNPRHKITKRGQNVTFRCDPISEHNRLYWYRQTLGQGPEFLTYFQNEAQLEKSRLLSDRFSAERPKGSFSTLEIQRTEQGDSAMYLCASSPLSGGSWNEQFFGPGTRLTVL.

The chain is built from TRBV9 and TRBJ2-3; TRBD2 aligns across 8 bases. This CDR3 region has 13 residues. From germline, CDR1 is SGDLS and CDR2 YYNGEE. V was pared by 4 bases and J by 6 bases, with 4 bases of the junction left unmatched. CDR3 nucleotides: TGTGCCAGCAGCTCGGGAGGGGAGGATACGCAGTATTTT. Protein sequence: CASSSGGEDTQYF.

The CDR3 sequence: CASSLAVTDNTEAFF. CDR3 bases: TGTGCCAGCAGCTTAGCCGTGACAGATAACACTGAAGCTTTCTTT. The J gene is TRBJ1-1, the V gene TRBV7-8; D perhaps matches TRBD1 (5 bases). Per germline, CDR1 SGHVS and CDR2 FQNEAQ. This CDR3 has 15 amino acids. The ends were cut back, 0 bases at V and 2 bases at J, with 10 bases in the middle.

V is TRBV20-1 and J is TRBJ2-5; D might be TRBD1 or TRBD2, each matching 5 bases. The CDR3 loop spans 15 amino acids. The V end lost 3 bases, the J end lost 3 bases, and 17 bases lay between the germline ends. Germline CDR1 reads DFQATT; CDR2 reads SNEGSKA (reference sequence). The CDR3 nucleotides are TGCAGTGCTAGCAGTCGGGACCCTTGGGAAGAGACCCAGTACTTC. The encoded protein is CSASSRDPWEETQYF.